This T cell receptor beta chain was documented in a study of cytomegalovirus exposure and HLA in healthy donors (dated by TCRdb to between 2016 and 2019). For context, the study as a whole: According to an earlier analysis of 450 to 650 of the donors, about 180 million T cells yielded roughly 100 million unique TCR beta sequences and approximately 300 Gb of sequence data. About 300 gigabases of sequencing data and approximately 92 million unique TCR sequences made up an early release that covered 500 to 700 HLA-typed donors. Of the roughly 430 genotyped donors, roughly 85% fell in the genetic ancestry cluster associated with self-reported Caucasian donors. The study was designed to test whether signatures of past pathogen exposure could be identified by cataloging public T cell receptors. The study profiled the T cell repertoires of 666 subjects by immunosequencing and related them to cytomegalovirus serostatus. Besides the first cohort of more than 650 subjects, a separate validation cohort made up of 120 different subjects was used. To predict cytomegalovirus infection status, the study combined high-throughput TCR immunosequencing, statistical association of individual TCRs with disease status, and machine learning. A later analysis re-analyzed previously published TCR beta repertoires from about 730 donors and added high-resolution HLA genotyping to study TCR occurrence patterns. The later analysis used no new phenotypic data to find candidate immune exposures, relying instead on TCR beta sequences and their occurrence across donors. To decide whether each TCR beta V gene segment behaved as functional or pseudogenic, an earlier analysis of some 570 of the donors relied on high-throughput TCR beta sequencing. Donor age, sex, ethnicity and CMV serostatus were compiled together with the repertoire data. In a later genetic analysis, genome-wide SNP genotypes for about 65% of the roughly 700 donors were used, and that subset was treated as a discovery cohort. Every discovery cohort repertoire had been produced on one sequencing platform. Both class I and class II loci were covered by HLA typing, at four-digit resolution. Typing coverage differed by locus: A, B, C, DRB1 and DQB1 were typed in about 620-640 donors, DQA1 in 522, DPA1 in around 610, and DPB1 in 450 to 490. Several DR-DQ haplotypes were treated as single units for association and clustering because of strong linkage in the cohort. Among 300 to 500 genotyped donors of the cohort, an average of approximately 200,000 unique TCR beta nucleotide sequences was sequenced per donor, of which about 19% were non-productive. Study-wide conclusions, independent of this receptor: Cytomegalovirus status was reported to be diagnosed by the classifier with high specificity and sensitivity in both the original and validation cohorts. A further reported finding was that TCR beta sequences accurately predicted the HLA-A and HLA-B alleles for most subjects in the first cohort. The study listed 150 to 200 TCR beta chains as associated with cytomegalovirus. Approximately 16 rarely observed V segments, including chromosome 9 orphons, were excluded from the earlier analysis of approximately 500 of the donors because counts were too low. The sequencing pipeline was judged likely to have produced a cluster of highly shared sequence variants as a technical artifact. In a later analysis, HLA-associated TCR beta chains were found to be more clonally expanded and to have lower generation probabilities than equally common non-associated chains. Strong co-occurrence of HLA alleles, especially DR and DQ, made assigning TCR associations to individual alleles difficult. A later analysis associated 16,951 TCR beta sequences with specific HLA alleles at a false discovery rate of 0.05. According to a later analysis, most CMV-associated TCR beta chains appeared to be HLA-restricted, and the HLA associations seemed to be driven largely by CMV exposure. The only immune exposure information available for the cohort was CMV serostatus. In a later genetic analysis, fewer N-insertions in productive TCRs were reported among donors in an Asian-associated ancestry cluster than the roughly 700-donor mean. In a later genetic analysis, a missense DCLRE1C variant was associated with V-gene and J-gene trimming of TCR beta chains, and the association was replicated in an independent cohort. According to a later analysis, parvovirus B19, influenza, CMV and Epstein-Barr virus appeared linked to several top co-occurrence clusters. Because HLA typing was missing for some donors at each locus, association tests included only the typed subset. Most TCR sequences were seen in very few donors, while some public TCRs were found in many individuals. In vitro tests confirmed that a few of the cytomegalovirus-associated TCR beta chains recognize cytomegalovirus antigens. In an earlier analysis of some 550 of the donors, most TCR beta V segments were observed in productive rearrangements about 90% or about 30% of the time, broadly matching IMGT annotations. Presence/absence analyses assumed roughly uniform sequencing depth across donors, an assumption that may not hold. Some IMGT-functional V segments, including TRBV6-2 and TRBV6-3, could not be distinguished by the 87-base-pair reads and were therefore excluded. The authors suggested that the approach could potentially be extended to other disease states and immunological phenotypes. Correlated functional status among segregating V segments might be attributable to linkage disequilibrium, but an unknown experimental factor could not be ruled out. This cohort had only TCR beta chains sequenced, and the lack of alpha or paired-chain data limited which features could be detected. In a later analysis, the rate of TCR association differed among HLA loci, with DRB1 alleles having the most associated TCRs and HLA-C alleles having the fewest.

Library construction relied on the immunoSEQ multiplex PCR assay. The multiplex PCR relied on a mix of 60 forward primers for TCR Vbeta segments and 13 reverse primers for TCR Jbeta segments. Amplification of the CDR3 region of rearranged TCR beta genes was performed with a multiplex PCR assay on genomic DNA. On the Illumina HiSeq System, the amplified TCR beta libraries were sequenced as 87-base-pair reads. Per the original workflow: Across the 666 repertoires, a later analysis counted tens of millions of unique TCR beta chains, roughly 11 million of which were shared by at least two donors. A nearest-neighbor algorithm error-corrected the raw reads and collapsed the reads into unique sequences, merging closely related sequences to remove PCR and sequencing errors. CDR3 sequences were aligned to IMGT reference sequences to assign V, D and J gene segments. For a sequence to be retained, a match of at least six nucleotides to both a V gene segment and a J gene segment was required. A rearrangement was called productive if the CDR3 had no stop codons and remained in frame with V and J, and every other rearrangement was called non-productive. Following IMGT convention, CDR3 was defined as the stretch from the second conserved V-encoded cysteine to the conserved J-encoded phenylalanine. Sequences without an unambiguous match to a single V gene segment were excluded from the earlier analysis of a few hundred of the donors. An earlier analysis of 587 of the donors called V segments functional above 56.7% productive rearrangements and segregating when the between-donor standard deviation exceeded 5%. A statistical classification framework was built for diagnosing cytomegalovirus status from the catalog of TCR beta chain sequences. In a later analysis, TCR nucleotide sequences were compared against IMGT/GENE-DB human TR gene sequences so that V and J genes could be assigned. The TCRdist pipeline was used in a later analysis to assign CDR3 sequences and most-parsimonious VDJ recombination scenarios. A later analysis defined each TCR beta chain by its CDR3 amino acid sequence plus V-gene family, and excluded reads lacking a unique V-gene family. A later analysis removed 550 to 650 highly shared, low-generation-probability nucleotide sequences to deal with suspected cross-contamination and a sequencing artifact. A later analysis calculated a clonal expansion index for each public chain from normalized within-repertoire ranks of inferred template counts. Generation probabilities in a later analysis came from a VDJ recombination model fitted to out-of-frame rearrangements, and those results were checked against IGoR. Hypergeometric tests were used in a later analysis to score TCR-TCR, TCR-HLA and TCR-CMV co-occurrence, with a repertoire-size bias correction applied to the TCR pairs. In a later analysis, false discovery rates were estimated by permuting HLA or CMV assignments 20 times. A later analysis grouped co-occurring TCRs with DBSCAN, adding TCRdist sequence similarity when clustering within HLA-allele-positive subsets. Co-occurrence clustering excluded repertoires with fewer than 30,000 or more than 120,000 public chains, plus five with anomalous nucleotide sharing. TCRdb limited this immuneACCESS table to in-frame rearrangements with V and J called. A share of clones is missing; checked studies link under half to unresolved V genes, and the rest is unexplained. V and J calls and clone size come straight from that table; D and trimming were deduced from the DNA. The sample contains approximately 210,000 clones, 79% of them found a single time. The biggest ten clones account for 1.5% to 1.7% of the sample.

Germline trimming: 10 bases from V, 3 bases from J; junction bases outside gene matches: 11. The CDR3 measures 14 amino acids from cysteine to phenylalanine. The CDR3 DNA has 42 bases and is translated from base 1. CDR1 and CDR2, looked up from the germline V gene (reference sequence), are MNHEY and SMNVEV. The cohort consisted of 666 healthy bone marrow donors. At the time of sampling, every cohort member was nominally healthy, though immune exposures that went unrecorded were likely present. The donor was CMV seropositive and belonged to the group of around 300 seropositive cohort members. Every donor gave a peripheral blood sample, and the peripheral blood mononuclear cells from that sample were used for TCR beta sequencing. The Qiagen DNeasy Blood Extraction Kit was used to extract genomic DNA from the blood cell samples. Worth noting for this clone: Its binding antigen is unknown. No base qualities exist here, and no much larger clone lies one base off it.

The chain is encoded by TRBV27 joined to TRBJ2-5; the central 7 bases match TRBD1. This receptor was obtained from a girl aged 10-17 years in good health and CMV-seropositive. The sample was PBMCs. The CDR3 loop reads CATPDGDSKETQYF. The nucleotide sequence is given as TGTGCCACCCCCGACGGGGACAGCAAAGAGACCCAGTACTTC.